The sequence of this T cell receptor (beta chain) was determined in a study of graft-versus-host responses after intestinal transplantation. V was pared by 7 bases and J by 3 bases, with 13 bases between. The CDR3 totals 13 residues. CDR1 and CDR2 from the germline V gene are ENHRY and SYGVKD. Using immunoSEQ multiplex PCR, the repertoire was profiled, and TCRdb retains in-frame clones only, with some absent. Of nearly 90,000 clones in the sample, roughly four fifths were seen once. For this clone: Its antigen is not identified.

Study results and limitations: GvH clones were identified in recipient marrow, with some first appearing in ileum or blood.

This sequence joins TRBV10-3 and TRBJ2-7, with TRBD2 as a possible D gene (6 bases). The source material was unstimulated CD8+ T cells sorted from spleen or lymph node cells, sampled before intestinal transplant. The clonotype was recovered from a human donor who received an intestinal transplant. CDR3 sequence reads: CAITSGPFYEQYF. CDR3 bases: TGTGCCATCACGAGCGGGCCCTTCTACGAGCAGTACTTC.